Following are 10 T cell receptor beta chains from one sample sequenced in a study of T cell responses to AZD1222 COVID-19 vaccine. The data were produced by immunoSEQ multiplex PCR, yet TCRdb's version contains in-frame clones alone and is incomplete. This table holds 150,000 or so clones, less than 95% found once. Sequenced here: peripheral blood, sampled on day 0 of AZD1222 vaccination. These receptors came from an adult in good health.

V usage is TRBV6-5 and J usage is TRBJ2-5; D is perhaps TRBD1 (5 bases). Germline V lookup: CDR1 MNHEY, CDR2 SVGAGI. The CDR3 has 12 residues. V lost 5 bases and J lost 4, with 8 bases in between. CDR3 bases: TGTGCCAGCAGTCAGGGTCCAGAGACCCAGTACTTC. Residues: CASSQGPETQYF.

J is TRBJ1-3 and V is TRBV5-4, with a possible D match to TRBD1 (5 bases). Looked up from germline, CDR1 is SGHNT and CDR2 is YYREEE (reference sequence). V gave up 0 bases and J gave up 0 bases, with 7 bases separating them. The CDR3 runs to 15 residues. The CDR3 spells CASSLGGTSGNTIYF. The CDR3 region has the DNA TGTGCCAGCAGCTTGGGAGGGACCTCTGGAAACACCATATATTTT.

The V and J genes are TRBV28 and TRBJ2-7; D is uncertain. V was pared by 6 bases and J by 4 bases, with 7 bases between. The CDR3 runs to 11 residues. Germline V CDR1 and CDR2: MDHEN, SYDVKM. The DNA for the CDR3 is TGTGCCAGCAGCCTCCAGTACGAGCAGTACTTC. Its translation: CASSLQYEQYF.

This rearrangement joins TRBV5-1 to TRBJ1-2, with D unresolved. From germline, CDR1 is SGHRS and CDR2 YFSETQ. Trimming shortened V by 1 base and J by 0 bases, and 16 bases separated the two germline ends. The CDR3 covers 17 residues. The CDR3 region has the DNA TGCGCCAGCAGCTTGAGTGCCCTCGGTCCTACTAACTATGGCTACACCTTC. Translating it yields CASSLSALGPTNYGYTF.

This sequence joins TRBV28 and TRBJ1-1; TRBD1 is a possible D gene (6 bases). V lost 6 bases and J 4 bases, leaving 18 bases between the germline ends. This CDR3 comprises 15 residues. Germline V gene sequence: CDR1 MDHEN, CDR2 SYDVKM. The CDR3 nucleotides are TGTGCCAGCAGATCACCCGGCAGGGGCGGCACTGAAGCTTTCTTT. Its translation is CASRSPGRGGTEAFF.

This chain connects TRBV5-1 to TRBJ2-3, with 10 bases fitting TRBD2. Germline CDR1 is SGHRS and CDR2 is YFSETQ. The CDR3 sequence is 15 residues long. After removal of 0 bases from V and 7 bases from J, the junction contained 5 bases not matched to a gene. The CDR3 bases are TGCGCCAGCAGCTTGGATAGCGGGAGGCCTAATACGCAGTATTTT. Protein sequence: CASSLDSGRPNTQYF.

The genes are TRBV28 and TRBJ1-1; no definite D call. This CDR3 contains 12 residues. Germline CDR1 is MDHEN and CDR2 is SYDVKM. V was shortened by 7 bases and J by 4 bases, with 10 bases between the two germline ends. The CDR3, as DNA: TGTGCCAGCACCCTCCGGAGCACTGAAGCTTTCTTT. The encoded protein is CASTLRSTEAFF.

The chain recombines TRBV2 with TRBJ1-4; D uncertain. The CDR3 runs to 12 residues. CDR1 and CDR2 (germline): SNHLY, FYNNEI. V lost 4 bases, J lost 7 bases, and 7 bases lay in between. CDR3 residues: CASSGAAEKLFF. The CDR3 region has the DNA TGTGCCAGCAGTGGGGCAGCTGAAAAACTGTTTTTT.

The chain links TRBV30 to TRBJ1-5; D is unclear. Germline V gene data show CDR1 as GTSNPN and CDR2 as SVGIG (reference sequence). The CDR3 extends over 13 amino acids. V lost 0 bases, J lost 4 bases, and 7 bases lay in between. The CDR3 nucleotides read TGTGCCTGGAGTGTCACATTAAATCAGCCCCAGCATTTT. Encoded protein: CAWSVTLNQPQHF.

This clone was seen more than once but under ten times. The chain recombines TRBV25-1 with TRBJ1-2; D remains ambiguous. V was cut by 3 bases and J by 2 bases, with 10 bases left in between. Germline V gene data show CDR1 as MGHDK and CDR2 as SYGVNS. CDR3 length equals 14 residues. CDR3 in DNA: TGTGCCAGCAGTGAGTTAGGGAGCAACTATGGCTACACCTTC. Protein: CASSELGSNYGYTF.